These 8 T cell receptor beta chains came from one sample sequenced in a study of shared clonotypes between healthy human individuals. Using immunoSEQ multiplex PCR, the repertoire was profiled, and TCRdb retains in-frame clones only, with some absent. The table records 950,000 to 1,100,000 clones, about 70% of them present only once. Sequencing used memory CD4+ T cells sorted from blood. Subset denoted: CD45RA-negative fraction. The source of these receptors is a man aged 18 to 30 in good health.

The chain carries TRBV5-6 and TRBJ2-7; 7 bases agree with TRBD1. There are 15 residues in the CDR3. Germline CDR1 and CDR2: SGHDT and YYEEEE. The V and J ends lost 4 bases and 5 bases, in that order; junction bases with no gene match: 12. In DNA, the CDR3 is TGTGCCAGCAGCCCTAGACAGGGCCGGGCCAACGAGCAGTACTTC. It codes for CASSPRQGRANEQYF.

This CDR3 is CAALSPTGGANTEAFF. The CDR3 nucleotides read TGTGCCGCCCTAAGCCCCACCGGCGGCGCGAACACTGAAGCTTTCTTT. The V and J genes are TRBV10-3 and TRBJ1-1; D call uncertain. V was clipped by 11 bases and J by 1 base, with 23 bases between them. Looked up from germline, CDR1 is ENHRY and CDR2 is SYGVKD. The CDR3 totals 16 residues.

With respect to this clone: Other DNA sequences from this sample encode an identical CDR3 as well. This chain links TRBV7-2 with TRBJ1-5, with TRBD1 as a possible D gene (5 bases). Germline CDR1 and CDR2: SGHTA and FQGNSA. This CDR3 is built from 13 residues. Trimming took 2 bases from V and 5 from J, leaving 7 bases between them. The CDR3 DNA reads as TGTGCCAGCAGCTTAACAGGTGATCAGCCCCAGCATTTT. This sequence encodes CASSLTGDQPQHF.

V and J are TRBV4-1 and TRBJ2-7; 7 positions agree with TRBD1. CDR1 and CDR2 from the germline V gene are MGHRA and YSYEKL. V lost 1 base, J lost 0 bases, and 12 bases stayed unmatched. The length of the CDR3 is 18 residues. The CDR3 spells CASSQGSSGTENSYEQYF. DNA of the CDR3: TGCGCCAGCAGCCAAGGGAGCTCCGGGACAGAAAACTCCTACGAGCAGTACTTC.

The DNA of the CDR3 is TGTGCCAGCAGCTTGGGACAGGCCTTAGAAGCTTTCTTT. Its translation: CASSLGQALEAFF. This sequence joins TRBV11-3 and TRBJ1-1; 8 positions agree with TRBD1. Germline-derived CDR1 and CDR2 are SGHNT and YENEEA. The CDR3 extends over 13 amino acids. V was pared by 3 bases and J by 8 bases, with 5 bases of the junction left unmatched. Together with reference TRBV11-3 and TRBJ1-1, the CDR3 gives the full variable domain: EAGVVQSPRYKIIEKKQPVAFWCNPISGHNTLYWYLQNLGQGPELLIRYENEEAVDDSQLPKDRFSAERLKGVDSTLKIQPAELGDSAVYLCASSLGQALEAFFGQGTRLTVV.

The chain employs TRBV30 and TRBJ2-7, with 9 bases aligning to TRBD1. Germline-derived CDR1 and CDR2 are GTSNPN and SVGIG (reference sequence). V lost 3 bases and J lost 2; bases outside the gene matches: 11. The CDR3 has 16 residues. CDR3 nucleotide sequence: TGTGCCTGGAGCTTAGGAAGGGGGACAGGGACCTACGAGCAGTACTTC. Its protein is CAWSLGRGTGTYEQYF.

V usage is TRBV10-3 and J usage is TRBJ1-4; 7 bases line up with TRBD1. The CDR3 loop spans 15 amino acids. V lost 3 bases to trimming and J lost 4 bases; unmatched junction nucleotides: 5. In germline, CDR1 is ENHRY, CDR2 SYGVKD. This CDR3 reads CAISEEGALNEKLFF. CDR3 nucleotide sequence: TGTGCCATCAGTGAAGAGGGGGCGCTTAATGAAAAACTGTTTTTT.

The V call is TRBV15, the J call TRBJ2-5; 10 nucleotides align to TRBD2. J was trimmed by 7 bases and V by 5 bases; bases with no gene match: 10. Germline V CDR1 and CDR2: LNHNV, YYDKDF (reference sequence). This CDR3 is 15 amino acids long. CDR3 residues: CATSGASGSGGTQYF. The CDR3 DNA reads as TGTGCCACCAGCGGGGCTAGCGGGAGTGGGGGGACCCAGTACTTC.